This T cell receptor beta chain was identified in a study of blood T cells in healthy people across ages. The V and J ends lost 5 bases and 5 bases, in that order; junction bases with no gene match: 6. The CDR3 consists of 14 residues. Next came a second PCR, run for roughly 6 to 11 cycles, which used a sample-barcoded 5' primer along with a J-beta primer mix. Via MiXCR, TCRdb re-called the 5' RACE reads, giving one row per CDR3 protein. The sample shows fewer than 800,000 distinct CDR3 sequences, under 25% of them seen only once. Many counts were recorded for this clonotype. The clonotype was recovered from a man between 65 and 80 years old in good health. Sequencing was performed on blood. V usage is TRBV12-3 or TRBV12-4 and J usage is TRBJ2-5, with TRBD1 identical over 9 bases. The chain's CDR3 is CASSEQGAAETQYF. The CDR3 DNA is TGTGCCAGCAGTGAACAGGGGGCAGCGGAGACCCAGTACTTC.